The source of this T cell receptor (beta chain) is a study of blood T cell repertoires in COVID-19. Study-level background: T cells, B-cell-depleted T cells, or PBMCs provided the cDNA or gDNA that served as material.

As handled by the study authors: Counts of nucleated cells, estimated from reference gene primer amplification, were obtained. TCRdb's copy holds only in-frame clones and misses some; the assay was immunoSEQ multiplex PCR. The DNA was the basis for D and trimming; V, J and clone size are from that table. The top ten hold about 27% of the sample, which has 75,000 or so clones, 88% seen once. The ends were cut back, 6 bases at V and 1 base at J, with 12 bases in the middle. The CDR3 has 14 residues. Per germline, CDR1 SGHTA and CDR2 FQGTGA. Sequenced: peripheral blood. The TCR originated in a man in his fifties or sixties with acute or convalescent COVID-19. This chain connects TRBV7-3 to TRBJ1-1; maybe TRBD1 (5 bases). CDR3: CASSQGTRNTEAFF. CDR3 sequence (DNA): TGTGCCAGCAGTCAGGGTACCCGGAACACTGAAGCTTTCTTT.